The 10 T cell receptor beta chains presented below share a single source sample, sequenced in a study of cytomegalovirus exposure and HLA in healthy donors. Vbeta (60) and Jbeta (13) primers were used in the PCR. TCRdb's table, derived via immunoSEQ multiplex PCR, lists solely in-frame clones and lacks some. Among fewer than 200,000 clones, more than 80% were seen once, and the ten largest hold about 0.7%. The sample taken for sequencing was PBMCs. All receptors derive from a boy between 5 and 17 years old in good health and CMV-seronegative.

This sequence joins TRBV7-6 and TRBJ2-2; no definite D call. From germline, CDR1 is SGHVS and CDR2 FNYEAQ. Trimming took off 5 bases at V and 7 bases at J, with 8 bases between the two ends. The CDR3 consists of 12 residues. The CDR3 DNA follows: TGTGCCAGCAGCGTGAGTGGCGGGGAGCTGTTTTTT. It codes for CASSVSGGELFF.

This clone turned up a few times. This rearrangement joins TRBV19 to TRBJ2-7; tentatively, D is TRBD1 (5 bases). This CDR3 is 13 amino acids long. Trimming pared 3 bases from V and 3 bases from J, leaving 9 bases between. Germline V gives CDR1 LNHDA, CDR2 SQIVND (reference sequence). DNA for the CDR3: TGTGCCAGTAGTATCCGGACAAGCTACGAGCAGTACTTC. Encoded protein: CASSIRTSYEQYF.

The chain carries TRBV18 and TRBJ1-2; D is unclear. The germline V and J ends were trimmed by 4 bases and 0 bases, with 9 bases remaining between them. Per the germline V gene, CDR1 is KGHSH and CDR2 is LQKENI. The CDR3 consists of 14 residues. The chain's CDR3 is CASSRTASNYGYTF. The CDR3 nucleotides read TGTGCCAGCTCACGAACAGCTTCTAACTATGGCTACACCTTC.

The chain combines TRBV29-1 with TRBJ2-2; no firm D call. Germline-derived CDR1 and CDR2 are SQVTM and ANQGSEA. The ends were cut back, 6 bases at V and 0 bases at J, with 8 bases in the middle. This CDR3 is 13 amino acids long. The DNA of the CDR3 is TGCAGCGTCCAAATTGCGAACACCGGGGAGCTGTTTTTT. Residues: CSVQIANTGELFF.

The V and J genes are TRBV27 and TRBJ2-3; 7 nucleotides line up with TRBD1. The CDR3 consists of 13 residues. CDR1 is MNHEY and CDR2 is SMNVEV in the germline V gene (reference sequence). Losses at the gene ends were 7 bases for V and 2 bases for J; bases not matched to a gene: 3. The CDR3 nucleotides are TGTGCCAGCACGGGACAGTACACAGATACGCAGTATTTT. As protein: CASTGQYTDTQYF.

The chain carries TRBV7-9 and TRBJ2-5, with D tentatively TRBD1 (5 bases). The CDR3 runs 14 residues. Per germline, CDR1 SEHNR and CDR2 FQNEAQ (reference sequence). V lost 5 bases and J 2 bases, leaving 12 bases between the germline ends. The CDR3 DNA reads TGTGCCAGCAGCCCTCGGACATCACAAGAGACCCAGTACTTC. Translating it yields CASSPRTSQETQYF.

This chain uses TRBV5-6 with TRBJ1-3; the D gene is possibly TRBD1 (5 bases). The CDR3 has 16 residues. CDR1 SGHDT and CDR2 YYEEEE come from the germline V gene. Trimming pared 0 bases from V and 7 bases from J, leaving 17 bases between. As DNA, the CDR3 is TGTGCCAGCAGCTTGGAGGGCAGGGCGCGCGGTAACACCATATATTTT. Amino acid sequence: CASSLEGRARGNTIYF. Looking up the rest from reference TRBV5-6 and TRBJ1-3 gives the full variable domain: DAGVTQSPTHLIKTRGQQVTLRCSPKSGHDTVSWYQQALGQGPQFIFQYYEEEERQRGNFPDRFSGHQFPNYSSELNVNALLLGDSALYLCASSLEGRARGNTIYFGEGSWLTVV.

The chain joins TRBV27 to TRBJ1-5; the match to TRBD1 covers 7 bases. J lost 9 bases, V lost 6 bases, and 8 bases had no gene match. The V gene's germline CDR1 is MNHEY and CDR2 SMNVEV (reference sequence). CDR3 length: 13 amino acids. The CDR3 region has the DNA TGTGCCAGCAGCTTCAGGGGGACCTTGCCCCAGCATTTT. Its translation is CASSFRGTLPQHF.

The chain uses TRBV29-1 and TRBJ1-1; tentative D call: TRBD1 (6 bases). The CDR3 is 12 amino acids. Germline values: CDR1 SQVTM, CDR2 ANQGSEA. Trimming took 6 bases from V and 1 from J, leaving 9 bases between them. CDR3 residues: CSVDSPNTEAFF. The DNA of the CDR3 is TGCAGCGTGGACAGTCCGAACACTGAAGCTTTCTTT.

The CDR3 is CASSQVGAGTDTQYF. The CDR3 nucleotides read TGCGCCAGCAGCCAAGTAGGTGCGGGCACAGATACGCAGTATTTT. The J gene is TRBJ2-3, the V gene TRBV4-1; no definite D call. V lost 1 base, J lost 1 base, and 9 bases lay in between. This CDR3 is 15 amino acids long. Germline V lookup: CDR1 MGHRA, CDR2 YSYEKL.